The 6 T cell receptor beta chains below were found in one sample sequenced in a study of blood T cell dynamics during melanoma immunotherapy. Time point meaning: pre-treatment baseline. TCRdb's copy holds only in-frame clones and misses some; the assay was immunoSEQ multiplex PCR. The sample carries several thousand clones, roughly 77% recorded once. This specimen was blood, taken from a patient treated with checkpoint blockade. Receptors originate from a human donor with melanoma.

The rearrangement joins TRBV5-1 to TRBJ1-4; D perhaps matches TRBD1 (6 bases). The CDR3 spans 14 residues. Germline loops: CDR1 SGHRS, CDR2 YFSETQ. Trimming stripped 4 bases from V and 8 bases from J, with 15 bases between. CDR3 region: CASSVSGAGEKLFF. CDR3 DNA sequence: TGCGCCAGCAGCGTATCAGGGGCGGGGGAAAAACTGTTTTTT. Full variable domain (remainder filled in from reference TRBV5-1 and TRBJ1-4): KAGVTQTPRYLIKTRGQQVTLSCSPISGHRSVSWYQQTPGQGLQFLFEYFSETQRNKGNFPGRFSGRQFSNSRSEMNVSTLELGDSALYLCASSVSGAGEKLFFGSGTQLSVL.

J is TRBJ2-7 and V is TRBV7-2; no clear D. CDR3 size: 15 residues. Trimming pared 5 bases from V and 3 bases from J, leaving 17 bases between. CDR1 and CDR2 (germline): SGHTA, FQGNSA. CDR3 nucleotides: TGTGCCAGCAGCGTCCCCACAGCAAAACTCTACGAGCAGTACTTC. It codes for CASSVPTAKLYEQYF.

CDR3 residues: CASSFLTGNTEAFF. The CDR3 coding sequence is TGTGCCAGTAGTTTCCTGACGGGGAACACTGAAGCTTTCTTT. This sequence joins TRBV19 and TRBJ1-1; no clear D gene. The germline V gene has CDR1 LNHDA and CDR2 SQIVND (reference sequence). This CDR3 spans 14 amino acids. Trimming took off 5 bases at V and 1 base at J, with 11 bases between the two ends.

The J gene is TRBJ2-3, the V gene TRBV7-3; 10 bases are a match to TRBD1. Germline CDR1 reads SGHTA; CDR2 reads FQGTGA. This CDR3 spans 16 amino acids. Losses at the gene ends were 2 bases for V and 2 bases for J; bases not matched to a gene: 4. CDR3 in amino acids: CASSLGTGAFTDTQYF. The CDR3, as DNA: TGTGCCAGCAGCTTAGGGACAGGGGCGTTCACAGATACGCAGTATTTT.

The DNA for the CDR3 is TGTGCCAGTAGTATAAGGGGGCCTGGCACTGAAGCTTTCTTT. It yields the protein CASSIRGPGTEAFF. This chain links TRBV19 with TRBJ1-1; 7 bases agree with TRBD1. Germline loops: CDR1 LNHDA, CDR2 SQIVND (reference sequence). V lost 2 bases, J lost 4 bases, and 4 bases stayed unmatched. CDR3 size: 14 residues. Drawing the rest from reference TRBV19 and TRBJ1-1, the complete variable domain is DGGITQSPKYLFRKEGQNVTLSCEQNLNHDAMYWYRQDPGQGLRLIYYSQIVNDFQKGDIAEGYSVSREKKESFPLTVTSAQKNPTAFYLCASSIRGPGTEAFFGQGTRLTVV.

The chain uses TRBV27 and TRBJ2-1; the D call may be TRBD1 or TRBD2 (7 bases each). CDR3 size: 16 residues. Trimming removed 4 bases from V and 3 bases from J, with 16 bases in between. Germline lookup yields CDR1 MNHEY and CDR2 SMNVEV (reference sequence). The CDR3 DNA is TGTGCCAGCAGTTCCCAGGGGGGGGGACACTACAATGAGCAGTTCTTC. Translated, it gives CASSSQGGGHYNEQFF.